A single sample is the source of the 12 T cell receptor beta chains below, sequenced in a study of OX40 agonist ivuxolimab in advanced cancers. The repertoire was sequenced with immunoSEQ multiplex PCR; TCRdb's copy has only in-frame clones and lacks some. The sample carries tens of thousands of clones, over 60% recorded once. The input for sequencing was CD4+ or CD8+ T cells sorted from blood, taken in a trial of the OX40 agonist ivuxolimab. Receptors were obtained from an adult with an advanced solid tumor such as melanoma, head and neck, liver or kidney cancer.

In its sample, this clone was seen a few times. This CDR3 is also generated by other DNA sequences in the sample. The chain is built from TRBV9 and TRBJ1-2; a possible D gene is TRBD1 (6 bases). The CDR3 consists of 14 residues. V dropped 0 bases and J dropped 2 bases, with 8 bases sitting between them. From germline, CDR1 is SGDLS and CDR2 YYNGEE. The CDR3 here is CASSVGQGNYGYTF. In DNA form, the CDR3 reads TGTGCCAGCAGCGTAGGGCAGGGGAACTATGGCTACACCTTC. Supplemented by reference TRBV9 and TRBJ1-2, the full variable domain reads DSGVTQTPKHLITATGQRVTLRCSPRSGDLSVYWYQQSLDQGLQFLIQYYNGEERAKGNILERFSAQQFPDLHSELNLSSLELGDSALYFCASSVGQGNYGYTFGSGTRLTVV.

The chain uses TRBV10-1 and TRBJ2-5; D unresolved. Germline V gene lookup returns CDR1 WNHNN and CDR2 SYGVQD (reference sequence). CDR3 size: 14 residues. Trimming cost V 0 bases and J 1 base, with 6 bases left between them. CDR3 nucleotide sequence: TGCGCCAGCAGTGAGTCGGGGATCCAAGAGACCCAGTACTTC. Protein: CASSESGIQETQYF.

V gene TRBV29-1 combines with J gene TRBJ2-3; 7 bases line up with TRBD2. Germline assignment: CDR1 SQVTM and CDR2 ANQGSEA. Unmatched junction bases numbered 15, after V lost 7 bases and J lost 8 bases. This CDR3 comprises 14 residues. CDR3 loop: CSARTRERAGTQYF. The DNA for the CDR3 is TGCAGCGCGCGGACTAGGGAGAGGGCAGGTACGCAGTATTTT.

The rearrangement joins TRBV6-6 to TRBJ1-1; D might be TRBD1 (5 bases). The CDR3 spans 12 residues. Germline CDR1 and CDR2: MNHNY and SVGAGI (reference sequence). Trimming shortened V by 10 bases and J by 4 bases, and 13 bases separated the two germline ends. The DNA for the CDR3 is TGTGCCACCGACCTTGGGGGCACTGAAGCTTTCTTT. Its translation is CATDLGGTEAFF.

V is TRBV6-1 and J is TRBJ1-2; 8 positions agree with TRBD1. The J segment lost 1 base and the V segment lost 3 bases, leaving 1 base of the junction unmatched. The germline gives CDR1 MNHNS, CDR2 SASEGT. This CDR3 contains 14 residues. CDR3 sequence: CASSDRGRNYGYTF. The DNA of the CDR3 is TGTGCCAGCAGTGACAGGGGGCGTAACTATGGCTACACCTTC.

The gene calls are TRBV10-2 and TRBJ2-5; 10 nucleotides agree with TRBD2. Germline CDR1 reads WSHSY; CDR2 reads SAAADI. This CDR3 has 14 residues. After removal of 7 bases from V and 4 bases from J, the junction contained 6 bases not matched to a gene. This chain's CDR3 is CASKDSGGSETQYF. The DNA of the CDR3 is TGCGCCAGCAAGGATAGCGGGGGGTCAGAGACCCAGTACTTC.

The gene calls are TRBV5-1 and TRBJ1-6; TRBD1 matches at 7 bases. With 4 bases clipped from V and 5 bases from J, the junction kept 3 bases outside the gene matches. The CDR3 sequence is 14 residues long. The V gene's germline CDR1 is SGHRS and CDR2 YFSETQ. CDR3 sequence reads: CASSPGGDNSPLHF. CDR3 nucleotides: TGCGCCAGCAGCCCAGGGGGAGATAATTCACCCCTCCACTTT. Based on the CDR3 plus reference TRBV5-1 and TRBJ1-6, the full variable domain is KAGVTQTPRYLIKTRGQQVTLSCSPISGHRSVSWYQQTPGQGLQFLFEYFSETQRNKGNFPGRFSGRQFSNSRSEMNVSTLELGDSALYLCASSPGGDNSPLHFGNGTRLTVT.

This sequence joins TRBV5-1 and TRBJ1-2, with no clear D. With 0 bases removed from V and 4 bases from J, the gap between germline ends came to 7 bases. Germline V gene data show CDR1 as SGHRS and CDR2 as YFSETQ. The CDR3 is 13 residues long. For the CDR3, the DNA is TGCGCCAGCAGCTTGGAACAGAGCTATGGCTACACCTTC. Protein sequence: CASSLEQSYGYTF.

This sequence joins TRBV6-4 and TRBJ2-6; D unclear. The CDR3 covers 14 residues. Germline assignment: CDR1 MRHNA and CDR2 SNTAGT. The V end was cut by 1 base, the J end by 0 bases, with 1 base between. The CDR3 DNA reads as TGTGCCAGCAGTGACTTCTCTGGGGCCAACGTCCTGACTTTC. Translated, it gives CASSDFSGANVLTF.

The V and J genes are TRBV6-5 and TRBJ1-1, with 9 bases lining up with TRBD1. This CDR3 is built from 13 residues. Germline V CDR1 and CDR2: MNHEY, SVGAGI. The V and J ends lost 6 bases and 7 bases, in that order; junction bases with no gene match: 6. Here the CDR3 DNA reads TGTGCCAGCAGACAACAGGGGGCTGGTGAAGCTTTCTTT. Amino acid sequence: CASRQQGAGEAFF.

The V and J genes are TRBV6-1 and TRBJ1-4, with a possible D match to TRBD1 (5 bases). The CDR3 consists of 14 residues. V lost 2 bases and J 6 bases, leaving 10 bases between the germline ends. Germline V gene lookup returns CDR1 MNHNS and CDR2 SASEGT. The CDR3 sequence: CASSELGTYEKLFF. DNA of the CDR3: TGTGCCAGCAGTGAATTGGGGACCTATGAAAAACTGTTTTTT.

The chain combines TRBV6-6 with TRBJ2-6; TRBD1 aligns across 9 bases. V trimming: 6 bases; J trimming: 4 bases; junction bases outside the gene matches: 7. The CDR3 totals 16 residues. The germline V gene has CDR1 MNHNY and CDR2 SVGAGI (reference sequence). The CDR3 DNA sequence: TGTGCCAGCAGAACACAGGGGGCGGGGGGGGCCAACGTCCTGACTTTC. Translating gives CASRTQGAGGANVLTF.